This TCR beta chain comes out of a study of T cells after yellow fever vaccination. Study-wide findings and caveats: The bulk population could contribute abundant contaminating clonotypes to FACS-sorted repertoires. Detected again after the booster were most primary-vaccination clones, at 96% CD4 and more than 70% CD8.

Germline V gene lookup returns CDR1 DFQATT and CDR2 SNEGSKA (reference sequence). There are 17 residues in the CDR3. Between the trimmed V and J ends, which lost 0 bases and 0 bases, there was a span of 14 bases. UMIs and a universal primer site were added when TCR cDNA was made by 5'RACE template switching. Each CDR3 protein is one row after TCRdb ran MiXCR on the 5' RACE reads. The sample has a few hundred thousand distinct CDR3 sequences; approximately 21% are singletons. Turning to this clonotype: Its antigen is as yet unknown.

The TCR comes from a man aged 25-45 years who received the YFV17D yellow fever vaccine. The chain recombines TRBV20-1 with TRBJ2-2, with a weak D call TRBD2 (5 bases). The input for sequencing was PBMCs, taken 15 days after the yellow fever booster vaccination. The CDR3 loop reads CSARDLGGFANTGELFF. The CDR3 nucleotides read TGCAGTGCTAGAGATCTCGGAGGCTTCGCGAACACCGGGGAGCTGTTTTTT.